Detailed here is one T cell receptor (beta chain). Antigen specificity is unknown. Some clones are missing from TCRdb's copy, which holds only in-frame ones; the method was immunoSEQ multiplex PCR. The sample carries roughly 3,100 clones, roughly four fifths recorded once. Tumor tissue was taken before any definitive surgery or chemotherapy was given. Germline assignment: CDR1 MNHEY and CDR2 SMNVEV (reference sequence). The CDR3 has 11 residues. Trimming removed 2 bases from V and 5 bases from J, with 2 bases in between. The sample belongs to a study of high-grade serous ovarian cancer treatment subgroups. Looking at the study overall: On average, more than 14,000 reads and 6,500 to 8,000 unique TCR beta rearrangements were obtained per sample.

Study-wide results and limits: Spatial context was lost because tumors were sequenced in bulk.

This TCR derives from a human donor with high-grade serous ovarian cancer. Source material: tumor tissue. The V and J genes are TRBV27 and TRBJ2-3, with D unresolved. The CDR3 reads CASSLGDTQYF. DNA of the CDR3: TGTGCCAGCAGTTTAGGAGATACGCAGTATTTT.